The subject of this entry is one T cell receptor beta chain. Its antigen remains undetermined. No per-base quality is available; no much larger clone lies one base away. This sample was taken from a study of blood T cell repertoires in COVID-19 (dated by TCRdb to the early 2020s). At the level of the whole study: Samples covering the acute and convalescent phases of COVID-19 were provided by collaborators in the United States, Italy and Spain. The samples were drawn from the first 160 participants of the ongoing ImmuneRACE study and from some 1,300 subjects provided by 6 global collaborators. HLA class I and class II types, where available, came from metadata supplied by the sample provider rather than from assay-based typing. The sample metadata nearly always contained a de-identified subject ID, COVID-19 status, age in years and sex. The material from the prospective study consisted of cDNA or gDNA derived from T cells, B-cell-depleted T cells, or PBMCs. Deeply sampled blood TCRbeta repertoires from subjects exposed to, actively infected with, or recovered from COVID-19 were included in the dataset. The repertoires were released in a freely available public database meant as a resource for research on the immune response to SARS-CoV-2.

CDR1 and CDR2 (SSHAT, FNYEAQ) derive from the germline V gene (reference sequence). The CDR3 sequence holds 16 residues, the cysteine and phenylalanine included. The only DNA kept is the CDR3, 48 bases in frame from the first base. V trim: 5 bases; J trim: 5 bases; unmatched bases: 14. Whole blood was collected in K2EDTA tubes by collaborating institutions according to the institutions' own protocols. Collaborator samples were shipped for TCRbeta analysis as frozen whole blood, isolated PBMCs, or DNA extracted from either sample type. Points the paper makes about the study in general: Clinical and demographic metadata were provided uncurated, with the amount varying by source and participant.

The immunoSEQ Assay, a bias-controlled multiplex PCR, was used to amplify TCRbeta CDR3 regions from genomic DNA. The study's own analysis went as follows. The number of nucleated cells in each sample was estimated from the amplification of reference gene primers within the assay. To quantify the absolute abundance of each unique TCRbeta CDR3 rearrangement, sequence reads were collapsed and filtered. For each sample, productive Simpson clonality was calculated as the square root of Simpson's diversity index over productive rearrangements. Drawn from immuneACCESS, this table holds only the in-frame rearrangements with V and J called that TCRdb kept. Clones are partly lost; checked studies trace under half to an unresolved V gene and leave the rest unexplained. V and J calls plus clone size are reproduced from that table; the DNA served to infer D and trimming. Counted in this sample were 150,000 or so clones; around 84% of them appeared once. Of the sample, over 10% falls within the top ten clones.

The V and J genes are TRBV7-7 and TRBJ2-5, with 7 bases aligning to TRBD2. The sequence was collected from a man aged 55 to 69 with active or convalescent COVID-19. The sequencing input was peripheral blood. The DNA sequence follows: TGTGCCAGCAGCCCGGGGCGGAGCGGGATTGGGGAGACCCAGTACTTC. Its translation is CASSPGRSGIGETQYF.